Listed here are 2 T cell receptor beta chains from one sample, sequenced in a study of CD8+ T cells in alopecia areata. Extracted RNA was reverse transcribed, and the resulting cDNA served as sequencing template. Assay used: immunoSEQ multiplex PCR; TCRdb lists only in-frame clones, some missing. The table includes around 300,000 clones, 60% detected once. Specified treatment: oral pan-JAK inhibitor, 5-10 mg twice daily. Specimen: CD4+ T cells sorted from blood, collected at roughly week 52, from a patient treated with tofacitinib. Every receptor here comes from a human donor with alopecia areata.

There are many counts of this clone. The chain uses TRBV4-3 and TRBJ1-3, with D unresolved. Germline V gives CDR1 LGHNA, CDR2 YSLEER. Trimming cost V 3 bases and J 0 bases, with 9 bases left between them. The length of the CDR3 is 15 residues. CDR3: CASSQFDFSGNTIYF. CDR3 in DNA: TGCGCCAGCAGCCAGTTTGATTTCTCTGGAAACACCATATATTTT.

This clone occurred a few times. This chain uses TRBV6-5 with TRBJ1-2; D not certain. The CDR3 spans 12 residues. Trimming stripped 6 bases from V and 5 bases from J, with 10 bases between. CDR1 MNHEY and CDR2 SVGAGI come from the germline V gene. The CDR3 sequence: CASRGSGYGYTF. In DNA form, the CDR3 reads TGTGCCAGCAGAGGATCCGGGTATGGCTACACCTTC.